This TCR beta chain is drawn from a study of blood T cell repertoires in COVID-19. Study information: The study drew acute and convalescent COVID-19 samples from the United States, Italy and Spain. Nucleic acid was either cDNA or gDNA, and it came from T cells, B-cell-depleted T cells, or PBMCs.

Produced via immunoSEQ multiplex PCR; TCRdb's table is partial and in-frame only. The sample holds around 130,000 clones, around 87% seen once. CDR3 length: 16 amino acids. Germline V gene sequence: CDR1 LNHDA, CDR2 SQIVND (reference sequence). V trimming: 3 bases; J trimming: 4 bases; junction bases outside the gene matches: 4. Specimen: peripheral blood. V usage is TRBV19 and J usage is TRBJ2-2, with TRBD1 matching over 11 bases. The TCR comes from a man in his 70s with active COVID-19. In DNA form, the CDR3 reads TGTGCCAGTAGTATCGACGGGACAGGGGGCACCGGGGAGCTGTTTTTT. This encodes CASSIDGTGGTGELFF.